This T cell receptor (beta chain) was identified during a study of blood T cell repertoires in COVID-19. Study-wide background: From T cells, B-cell-depleted T cells, or PBMCs came the material, which was cDNA or gDNA.

This table comes from immunoSEQ multiplex PCR, and its TCRdb copy is limited to in-frame clones, with some not included. The repertoire has around 200,000 clones, approximately 88% of them found once; the top ten carry approximately 10%. Participant reports of clinical history set cohort assignment. This CDR3 has 16 amino acids. The chain employs TRBV21-1 and TRBJ2-3; no check of the table's D call, TRBD1, against the DNA was made. TRBV21-1 constitutes a pseudogene. This TCR was sampled from a man between 18 and 35 years old with acute COVID-19. Source material: PBMCs or T cells enriched from blood (not recorded which). In nucleotides, the CDR3 is TGTGCCAGCAGCGCCGGGACAGCCGACTCACGAGATACGCAGTATTTT. It is translated as CASSAGTADSRDTQYF.